The present TCR beta chain was sequenced within a study of blood T cell repertoires in COVID-19. This CDR3 has 15 residues. Per germline, CDR1 LGHDT and CDR2 YNNKEL (reference sequence). V was trimmed by 3 bases and J by 6 bases, leaving 17 bases between them. The assay was immunoSEQ multiplex PCR, and TCRdb's table has in-frame clones only and misses some. The table records about 500,000 clones, 89% of them present only once. The V call is TRBV3-1 (or the pseudogene TRBV3-2), the J call TRBJ1-2; weak D call: TRBD1 (6 bases). The receptor's source is a man between 18 and 29 years old with COVID-19, enrolled during active disease. Sequencing was done on a sample of peripheral blood. The CDR3 DNA sequence: TGTGCCAGCAGCCAGTTGGGGTTCAGGGGAAATGGCTACACCTTC. As protein: CASSQLGFRGNGYTF.